This TCR beta chain emerged from a study of T-cell memory formation after mild COVID-19. MiXCR was run by TCRdb on the 5' RACE reads, yielding one entry per CDR3 protein. The sample includes hundreds of thousands of distinct CDR3 sequences, over 15% of them seen just once. The trim removed 3 bases at V and 7 bases at J, leaving 9 bases unmatched. The CDR3 extends over 16 amino acids. CDR1 is LNHNV and CDR2 is YYDKDF in the germline V gene (reference sequence). Source material: PBMCs or a T cell subset sorted from them (not recorded which). This chain joins TRBV15 and TRBJ1-4; 9 positions match TRBD1. The sequence was collected from an adult woman who had mild COVID-19 (a few samples of this study predate the infection). Cell type and time point are not known. The CDR3 DNA reads TGTGCCACCAGCAGGATATGGACAGGGGTCACTGAAAAACTGTTTTTT. Amino acid sequence: CATSRIWTGVTEKLFF.